These 20 T cell receptor beta chains came from one sample sequenced in a study of blood T cell repertoires in COVID-19 (dated by TCRdb to the early 2020s). To prepare the library, the immunoSEQ multiplex PCR assay was applied. What TCRdb holds here is the immuneACCESS table cut down to in-frame rearrangements. Part of the clones is not present; checked against another copy, under half of the missing clones reflect an unresolved V gene, and the others are unexplained. The sample table shows over 120,000 clones, and more than 75% are seen once. The ten largest clones represent roughly 5.1% of the sample. Sequencing was done on a sample of peripheral blood. These TCRs come from a woman in her 70s with COVID-19, enrolled during active disease.

This clone was recorded once. V is TRBV27 and J is TRBJ2-3; possibly TRBD1 for D (5 bases). V was trimmed by 10 bases and J by 3 bases, leaving 14 bases between them. Per the germline V gene, CDR1 is MNHEY and CDR2 is SMNVEV (reference sequence). The CDR3 covers 13 residues. The CDR3 DNA reads TGTGCCATCCGCACCCCAGGGACAGATACGCAGTATTTT. Its protein product is CAIRTPGTDTQYF.

The chain couples TRBV30 to TRBJ2-2, with 7 bases identical to TRBD1. V lost 7 bases to trimming and J lost 1 base; unmatched junction nucleotides: 3. The CDR3 length is 13 residues. From germline, CDR1 is GTSNPN and CDR2 SVGIG (reference sequence). The CDR3 region has the DNA TGTGCCTCCGACAGGGTGAACACCGGGGAGCTGTTTTTT. Translation gives CASDRVNTGELFF.

This rearrangement joins TRBV7-9 to TRBJ1-6; TRBD1 agrees at 8 bases. Germline values: CDR1 SEHNR, CDR2 FQNEAQ (reference sequence). Unmatched junction bases numbered 11, after V lost 7 bases and J lost 6 bases. The CDR3 loop spans 16 amino acids. This CDR3 reads CASNLAGGQPNSPLHF. Written as DNA, the CDR3 is TGTGCCAGCAACCTAGCAGGGGGCCAGCCTAATTCACCCCTCCACTTT.

This rearrangement joins TRBV4-1 to TRBJ1-6; D is unresolved. Germline V gene lookup returns CDR1 MGHRA and CDR2 YSYEKL. The V gene lost 0 bases and the J gene lost 4 bases, with 10 bases spanning the gap. The CDR3 contains 16 residues. The CDR3 loop is CASSQDGPPYNSPLHF. As DNA, the CDR3 is TGCGCCAGCAGCCAAGATGGCCCCCCTTATAATTCACCCCTCCACTTT.

This chain joins TRBV7-2 and TRBJ2-7; the D gene is possibly TRBD2 (6 bases). V dropped 7 bases and J dropped 4 bases, with 17 bases sitting between them. CDR3 length: 14 residues. Germline V gene data show CDR1 as SGHTA and CDR2 as FQGNSA. CDR3 DNA sequence: TGTGCCAGCACCTCTGAGCCAGGGAGGTACGAGCAGTACTTC. Its translation: CASTSEPGRYEQYF.

This clone has a single count. J is TRBJ2-3 and V is TRBV7-3, with 9 bases that match TRBD2. The germline V gene encodes CDR1 SGHTA and CDR2 FQGTGA. Trimming removed 5 bases from V and 4 bases from J; junction bases left unmatched: 13. This CDR3 region has 17 residues. The CDR3 sequence is CASSPSSGGTGADTQYF. CDR3 in DNA: TGTGCCAGCAGCCCGTCAAGCGGGGGGACCGGGGCAGATACGCAGTATTTT.

The rearrangement joins TRBV5-1 to TRBJ2-5; TRBD1 agrees at 9 bases. V gave up 5 bases and J gave up 5 bases; unmatched junction bases: 10. The CDR3 covers 15 residues. Germline V lookup: CDR1 SGHRS, CDR2 YFSETQ. The CDR3: CASSPQGARRETQYF. Here the CDR3 DNA reads TGCGCCAGCAGTCCACAGGGGGCGCGTAGGGAGACCCAGTACTTC.

V is TRBV2 and J is TRBJ1-1; 8 bases match TRBD1. The CDR3 extends over 13 amino acids. The junction had 3 bases not matched to a gene; V was cut back by 4 bases and J by 5 bases. Germline values: CDR1 SNHLY, CDR2 FYNNEI. CDR3: CASSGDRRTEAFF. CDR3 in DNA: TGTGCCAGCAGTGGGGACAGGAGGACTGAAGCTTTCTTT.

The chain has TRBV10-3 and TRBJ2-2; 7 bases match TRBD1. CDR1 and CDR2 from the germline V gene are ENHRY and SYGVKD. The V gene end was trimmed by 9 bases and the J gene end by 3 bases; junction bases not matched to a gene: 4. This CDR3 is 13 amino acids long. CDR3 in DNA: TGTGCCATATATGACAGGGACACCGGGGAGCTGTTTTTT. Protein product: CAIYDRDTGELFF.

The chain carries TRBV30 and TRBJ1-6; D is unclear. CDR1 is GTSNPN, CDR2 SVGIG, per germline (reference sequence). The CDR3 totals 15 residues. The germline V and J ends were trimmed by 3 bases and 4 bases, with 13 bases remaining between them. The DNA of the CDR3 is TGTGCCTGGAGCCGGGAGGCCATTTATAATTCACCCCTCCACTTT. Its translation is CAWSREAIYNSPLHF.

The table lists this clone with many counts. The chain couples TRBV12-2 to TRBJ2-7; the D segment call TRBD2 is taken from the table without a DNA check. TRBV12-2 is designated a pseudogene. CDR3 length: 15 residues. CDR3 amino acids: CASRLGLSEVREQYF. As DNA, the CDR3 is TGTGCAAGTCGCTTAGGGTTATCTGAAGTGAGGGAGCAGTACTTC.

The chain is built from TRBV7-9 and TRBJ2-3, with 12 bases fitting TRBD2. V was clipped by 5 bases and J by 4 bases; unmatched bases: 7. This CDR3 comprises 16 residues. Germline V gives CDR1 SEHNR, CDR2 FQNEAQ (reference sequence). CDR3 sequence reads: CASSASGGAASDTQYF. In DNA, the CDR3 is TGTGCCAGCAGCGCTAGCGGGGGGGCTGCGTCAGATACGCAGTATTTT.

This chain links TRBV3-1 (or the pseudogene TRBV3-2) with TRBJ2-7; TRBD1 matches at 10 bases. The length of the CDR3 is 18 residues. Per the germline V gene, CDR1 is LGHDT and CDR2 is YNNKEL (reference sequence). Trimming took 0 bases from V and 0 from J; bases not matched to a gene: 8. The CDR3 sequence is CASSQEAMGQGYSYEQYF. The CDR3 DNA sequence: TGTGCCAGCAGCCAAGAGGCGATGGGACAGGGGTACTCCTACGAGCAGTACTTC.

The V call is TRBV28, the J call TRBJ2-7; TRBD1 aligns across 9 bases. With V trimmed by 1 base and J by 3 bases, 4 bases remained unmatched. The CDR3 extends over 15 amino acids. From germline, CDR1 is MDHEN and CDR2 SYDVKM. The CDR3 region is CASSLSDRGIYEQYF. CDR3 DNA: TGTGCCAGCAGTTTATCCGACAGGGGGATCTACGAGCAGTACTTC.

The chain links TRBV25-1 to TRBJ1-1; a possible D gene is TRBD1 (6 bases). V was trimmed by 6 bases and J by 5 bases, leaving 16 bases between them. The CDR3 loop spans 14 amino acids. Germline V gene sequence: CDR1 MGHDK, CDR2 SYGVNS. CDR3 in amino acids: CASSLPGRGTEAFF. The CDR3 nucleotides are TGTGCCAGCAGCCTTCCGGGCAGGGGAACTGAAGCTTTCTTT.

V gene TRBV5-1 combines with J gene TRBJ1-1; 7 bases fit TRBD1. With 4 bases clipped from V and 1 base from J, the junction kept 4 bases outside the gene matches. Germline V gene data show CDR1 as SGHRS and CDR2 as YFSETQ. There are 14 residues in the CDR3. CDR3 in amino acids: CASSQGQPNTEAFF. In DNA form, the CDR3 reads TGCGCCAGCAGCCAGGGACAGCCGAACACTGAAGCTTTCTTT. The complete variable domain, with remaining parts taken from reference TRBV5-1 and TRBJ1-1, reads KAGVTQTPRYLIKTRGQQVTLSCSPISGHRSVSWYQQTPGQGLQFLFEYFSETQRNKGNFPGRFSGRQFSNSRSEMNVSTLELGDSALYLCASSQGQPNTEAFFGQGTRLTVV.

There are a few counts of this clone. This chain links TRBV3-1 (or the pseudogene TRBV3-2) with TRBJ2-2; D ambiguous. The V gene lost 2 bases and the J gene lost 7 bases, with 11 bases spanning the gap. This CDR3 has 14 residues. Germline CDR1 and CDR2: LGHDT and YNNKEL (reference sequence). This CDR3 reads CASSQSDFGGELFF. CDR3 DNA sequence: TGTGCCAGCAGCCAAAGCGATTTTGGCGGGGAGCTGTTTTTT.

This sequence joins TRBV13 and TRBJ1-5; D unresolved. This CDR3 spans 13 amino acids. The germline gives CDR1 PRHDT, CDR2 FYEKMQ (reference sequence). With 5 bases removed from V and 11 bases from J, the gap between germline ends came to 16 bases. CDR3: CASSAGGSKAQHF. In DNA form, the CDR3 reads TGTGCCAGCAGCGCCGGAGGGAGTAAAGCCCAGCATTTT.

The rearrangement links TRBV6-6 to TRBJ2-3; TRBD2 aligns across 12 bases. With V trimmed by 8 bases and J by 1 base, 13 bases remained unmatched. The CDR3 sequence is 18 residues long. Germline loops: CDR1 MNHNY, CDR2 SVGAGI (reference sequence). The CDR3 DNA follows: TGTGCCAGCGGTCCCCGTCTAGCGGGGGGGCTAGGCACAGATACGCAGTATTTT. Encoded protein: CASGPRLAGGLGTDTQYF.

DNA for the CDR3: TGTGCCAGCAGAAGACAGGAAAACACCGGGGAGCTGTTTTTT. Translated, it gives CASRRQENTGELFF. V usage is TRBV2 and J usage is TRBJ2-2; possibly TRBD1 for D (6 bases). Trimming took off 6 bases at V and 2 bases at J, with 10 bases between the two ends. The V gene's germline CDR1 is SNHLY and CDR2 FYNNEI. The CDR3 contains 14 residues. The complete variable domain, with remaining parts taken from reference TRBV2 and TRBJ2-2, reads EPEVTQTPSHQVTQMGQEVILRCVPISNHLYFYWYRQILGQKVEFLVSFYNNEISEKSEIFDDQFSVERPDGSNFTLKIRSTKLEDSAMYFCASRRQENTGELFFGEGSRLTVL.